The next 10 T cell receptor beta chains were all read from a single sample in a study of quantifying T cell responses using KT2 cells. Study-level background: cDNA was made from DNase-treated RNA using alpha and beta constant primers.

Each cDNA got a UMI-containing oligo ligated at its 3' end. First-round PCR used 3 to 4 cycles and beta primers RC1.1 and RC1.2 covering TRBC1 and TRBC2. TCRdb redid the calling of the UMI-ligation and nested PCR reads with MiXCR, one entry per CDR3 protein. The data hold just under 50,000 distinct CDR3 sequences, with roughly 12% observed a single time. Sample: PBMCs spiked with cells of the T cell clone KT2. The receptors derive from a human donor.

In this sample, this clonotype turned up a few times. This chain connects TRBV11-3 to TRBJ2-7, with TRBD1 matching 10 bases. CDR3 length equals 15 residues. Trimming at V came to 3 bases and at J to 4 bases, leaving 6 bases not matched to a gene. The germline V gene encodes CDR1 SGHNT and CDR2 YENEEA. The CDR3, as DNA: TGTGCCAGCAGCTTTCGCCGGGACAGGGGTTACGAGCAGTACTTC. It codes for CASSFRRDRGYEQYF.

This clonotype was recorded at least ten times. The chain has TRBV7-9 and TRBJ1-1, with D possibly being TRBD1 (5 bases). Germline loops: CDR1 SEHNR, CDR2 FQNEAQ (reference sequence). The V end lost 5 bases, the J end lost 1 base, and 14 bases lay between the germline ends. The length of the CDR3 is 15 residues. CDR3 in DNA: TGTGCCAGCAGCCCCCTATCAGGGACGAACACTGAAGCTTTCTTT. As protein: CASSPLSGTNTEAFF. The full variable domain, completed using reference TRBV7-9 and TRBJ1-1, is DTGVSQNPRHKITKRGQNVTFRCDPISEHNRLYWYRQTLGQGPEFLTYFQNEAQLEKSRLLSDRFSAERPKGSFSTLEIQRTEQGDSAMYLCASSPLSGTNTEAFFGQGTRLTVV.

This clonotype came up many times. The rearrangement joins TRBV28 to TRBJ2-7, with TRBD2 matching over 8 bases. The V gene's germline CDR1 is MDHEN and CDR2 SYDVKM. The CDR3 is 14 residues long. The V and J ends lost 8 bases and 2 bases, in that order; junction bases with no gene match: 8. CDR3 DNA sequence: TGTGCCAGCTCGGACCGGGAGGGAACCTACGAGCAGTACTTC. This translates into CASSDREGTYEQYF. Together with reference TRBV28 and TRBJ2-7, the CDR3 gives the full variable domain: DVKVTQSSRYLVKRTGEKVFLECVQDMDHENMFWYRQDPGLGLRLIYFSYDVKMKEKGDIPEGYSVSREKKERFSLILESASTNQTSMYLCASSDREGTYEQYFGPGTRLTVT.

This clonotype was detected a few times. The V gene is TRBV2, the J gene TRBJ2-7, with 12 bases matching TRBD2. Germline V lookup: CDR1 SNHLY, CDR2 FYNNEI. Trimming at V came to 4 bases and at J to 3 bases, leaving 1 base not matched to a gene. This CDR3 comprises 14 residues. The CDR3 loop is CASSGLAGVYEQYF. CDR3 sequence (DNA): TGTGCCAGCAGTGGACTAGCGGGGGTCTACGAGCAGTACTTC.

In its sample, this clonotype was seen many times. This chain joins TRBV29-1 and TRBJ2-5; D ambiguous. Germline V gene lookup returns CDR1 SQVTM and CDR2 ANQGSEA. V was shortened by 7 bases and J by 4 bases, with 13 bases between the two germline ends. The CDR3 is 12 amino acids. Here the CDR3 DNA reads TGCAGCGCAGGAATGACCTCAGAGACCCAGTACTTC. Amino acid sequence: CSAGMTSETQYF. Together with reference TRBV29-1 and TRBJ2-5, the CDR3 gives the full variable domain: SAVISQKPSRDICQRGTSLTIQCQVDSQVTMMFWYRQQPGQSLTLIATANQGSEATYESGFVIDKFPISRPNLTFSTLTVSNMSPEDSSIYLCSAGMTSETQYFGPGTRLLVL.

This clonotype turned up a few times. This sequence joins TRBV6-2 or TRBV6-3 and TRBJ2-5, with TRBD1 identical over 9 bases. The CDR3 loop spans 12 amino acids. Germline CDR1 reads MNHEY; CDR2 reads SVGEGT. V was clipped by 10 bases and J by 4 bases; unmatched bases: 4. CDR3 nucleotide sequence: TGTGCCACCGAGGACAGGGGAGAGACCCAGTACTTC. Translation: CATEDRGETQYF.

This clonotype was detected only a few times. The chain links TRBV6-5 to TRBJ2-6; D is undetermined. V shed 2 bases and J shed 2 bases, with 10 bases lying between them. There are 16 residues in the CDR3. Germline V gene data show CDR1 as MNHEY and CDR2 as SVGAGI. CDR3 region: CASSYVAAAGANVLTF. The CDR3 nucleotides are TGTGCCAGCAGTTACGTGGCAGCTGCTGGGGCCAACGTCCTGACTTTC.

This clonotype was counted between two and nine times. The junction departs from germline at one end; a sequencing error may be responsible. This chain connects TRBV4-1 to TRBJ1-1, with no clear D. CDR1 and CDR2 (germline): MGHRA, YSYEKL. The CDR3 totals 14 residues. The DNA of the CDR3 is TGCGCCAGCAGCCACGGACGGGAGAACACCGAAGCTTTCTTT. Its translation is CASSHGRENTEAFF.

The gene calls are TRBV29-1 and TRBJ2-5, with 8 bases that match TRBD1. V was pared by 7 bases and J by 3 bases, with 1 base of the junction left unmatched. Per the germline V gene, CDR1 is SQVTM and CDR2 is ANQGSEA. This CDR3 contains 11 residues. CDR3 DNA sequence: TGCAGCGCACAGGGGGAAGAGACCCAGTACTTC. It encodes CSAQGEETQYF.

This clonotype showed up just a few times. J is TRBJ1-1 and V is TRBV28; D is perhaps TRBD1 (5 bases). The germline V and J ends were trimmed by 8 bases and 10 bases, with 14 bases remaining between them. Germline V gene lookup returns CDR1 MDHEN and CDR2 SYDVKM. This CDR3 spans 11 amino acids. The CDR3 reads CASWGGELAFF. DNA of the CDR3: TGTGCCAGCTGGGGGGGAGAGTTAGCTTTCTTT.